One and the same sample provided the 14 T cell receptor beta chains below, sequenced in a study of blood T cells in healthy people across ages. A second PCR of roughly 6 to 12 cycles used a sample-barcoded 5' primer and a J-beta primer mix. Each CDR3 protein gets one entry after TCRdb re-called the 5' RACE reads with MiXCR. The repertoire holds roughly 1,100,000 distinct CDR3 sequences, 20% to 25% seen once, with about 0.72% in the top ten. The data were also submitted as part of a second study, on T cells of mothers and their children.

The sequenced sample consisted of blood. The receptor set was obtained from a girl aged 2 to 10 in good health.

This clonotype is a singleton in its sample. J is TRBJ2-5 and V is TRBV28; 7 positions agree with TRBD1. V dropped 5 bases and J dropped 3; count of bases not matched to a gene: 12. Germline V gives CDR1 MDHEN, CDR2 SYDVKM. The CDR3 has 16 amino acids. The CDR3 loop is CASSPLYSTGEETQYF. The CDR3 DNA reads TGTGCCAGCAGTCCTCTATACTCAACAGGGGAAGAGACCCAGTACTTC. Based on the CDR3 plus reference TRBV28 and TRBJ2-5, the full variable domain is DVKVTQSSRYLVKRTGEKVFLECVQDMDHENMFWYRQDPGLGLRLIYFSYDVKMKEKGDIPEGYSVSREKKERFSLILESASTNQTSMYLCASSPLYSTGEETQYFGPGTRLLVL.

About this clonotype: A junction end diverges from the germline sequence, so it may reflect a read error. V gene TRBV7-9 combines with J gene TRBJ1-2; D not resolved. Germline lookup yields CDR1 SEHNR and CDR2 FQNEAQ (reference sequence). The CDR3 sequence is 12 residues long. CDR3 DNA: TGTGCCGGCAGCTTAGCGGGTGATGGCTACACCTTC. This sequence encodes CAGSLAGDGYTF.

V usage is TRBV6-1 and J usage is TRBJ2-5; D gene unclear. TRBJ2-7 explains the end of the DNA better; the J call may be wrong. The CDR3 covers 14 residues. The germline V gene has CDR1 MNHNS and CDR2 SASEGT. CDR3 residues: CASTVKGPPYEQYF. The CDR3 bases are TGTGCCAGCACGGTCAAGGGTCCACCCTACGAGCAGTACTTC.

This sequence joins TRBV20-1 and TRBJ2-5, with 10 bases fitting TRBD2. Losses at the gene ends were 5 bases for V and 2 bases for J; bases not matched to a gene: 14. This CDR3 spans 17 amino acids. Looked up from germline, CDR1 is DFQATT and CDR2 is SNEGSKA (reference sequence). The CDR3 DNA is TGCAGTGCTTGGAGGACTAGCGGACTGCGGATACAAGAGACCCAGTACTTC. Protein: CSAWRTSGLRIQETQYF.

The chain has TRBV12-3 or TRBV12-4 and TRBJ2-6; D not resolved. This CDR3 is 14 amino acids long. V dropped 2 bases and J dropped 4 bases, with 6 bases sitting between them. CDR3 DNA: TGTGCCAGCAGTTTATTCGGGGGGGCCAACGTCCTGACTTTC. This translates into CASSLFGGANVLTF.

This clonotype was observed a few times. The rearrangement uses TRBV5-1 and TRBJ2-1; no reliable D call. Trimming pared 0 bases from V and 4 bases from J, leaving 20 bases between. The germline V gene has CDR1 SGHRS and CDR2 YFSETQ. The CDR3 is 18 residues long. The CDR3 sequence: CASSLVQGRLVGYNEQFF. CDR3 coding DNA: TGCGCCAGCAGCTTGGTTCAAGGGCGGCTAGTTGGTTACAATGAGCAGTTCTTC.

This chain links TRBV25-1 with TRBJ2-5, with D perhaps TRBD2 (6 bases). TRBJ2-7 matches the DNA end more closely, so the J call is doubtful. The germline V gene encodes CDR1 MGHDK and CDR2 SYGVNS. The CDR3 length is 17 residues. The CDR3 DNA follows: TGTGCCAGCACGGCGGGGCAGGGAATTGGTAAAGAGCACGAGCAGTACTTC. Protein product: CASTAGQGIGKEHEQYF.

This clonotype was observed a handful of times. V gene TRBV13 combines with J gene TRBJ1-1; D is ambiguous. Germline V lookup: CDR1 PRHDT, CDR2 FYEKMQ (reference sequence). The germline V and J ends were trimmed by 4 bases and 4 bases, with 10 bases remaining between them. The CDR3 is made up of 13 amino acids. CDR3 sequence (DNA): TGTGCCAGCAGCTCCATTGTTACCACTGAAGCTTTCTTT. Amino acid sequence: CASSSIVTTEAFF.

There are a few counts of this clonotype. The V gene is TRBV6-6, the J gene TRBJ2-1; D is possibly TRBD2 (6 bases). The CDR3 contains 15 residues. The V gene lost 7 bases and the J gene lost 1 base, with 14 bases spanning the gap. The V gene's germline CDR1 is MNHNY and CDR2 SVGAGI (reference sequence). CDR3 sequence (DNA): TGTGCCAGCATCAACGGGAGTAGGTCCTACAATGAGCAGTTCTTC. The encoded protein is CASINGSRSYNEQFF.

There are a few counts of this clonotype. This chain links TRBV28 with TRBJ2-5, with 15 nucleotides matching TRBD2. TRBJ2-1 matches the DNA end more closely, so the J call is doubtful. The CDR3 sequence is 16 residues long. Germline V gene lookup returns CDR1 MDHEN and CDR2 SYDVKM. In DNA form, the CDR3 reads TGTGCCAGCAGTTCAATACGGACTAGCGGGAGGGGGGAGCAGTTCTTC. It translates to CASSSIRTSGRGEQFF.

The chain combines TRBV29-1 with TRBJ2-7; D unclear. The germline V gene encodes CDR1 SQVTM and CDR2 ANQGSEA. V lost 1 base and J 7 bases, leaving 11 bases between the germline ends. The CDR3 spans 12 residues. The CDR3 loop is CSVEVNSVEQYF. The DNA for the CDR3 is TGCAGCGTTGAAGTGAACTCGGTGGAGCAGTACTTC.

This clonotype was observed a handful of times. CDR3 amino acids: CASSQDQRQAYEQYF. CDR3 DNA sequence: TGTGCCAGCAGCCAAGATCAGAGGCAGGCCTACGAGCAGTACTTC. V gene TRBV4-2 combines with J gene TRBJ2-7; D is unclear. The V end lost 0 bases, the J end lost 2 bases, and 11 bases lay between the germline ends. This CDR3 comprises 15 residues. Germline CDR1 and CDR2: LGHNA and YNFKEQ.

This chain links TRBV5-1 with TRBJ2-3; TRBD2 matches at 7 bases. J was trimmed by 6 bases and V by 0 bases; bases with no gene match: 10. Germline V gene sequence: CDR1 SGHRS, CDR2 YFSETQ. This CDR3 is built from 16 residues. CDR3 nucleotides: TGCGCCAGCAGCTTGGAGGGTAGCGGGCCTGGGGATACGCAGTATTTT. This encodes CASSLEGSGPGDTQYF.

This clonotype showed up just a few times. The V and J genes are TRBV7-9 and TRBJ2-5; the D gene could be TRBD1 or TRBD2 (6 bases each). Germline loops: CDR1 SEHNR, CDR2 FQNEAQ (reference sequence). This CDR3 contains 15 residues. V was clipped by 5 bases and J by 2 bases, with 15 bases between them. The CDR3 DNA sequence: TGTGCCAGCAGCCTCCGGGGGCAGGGGCAAGAGACCCAGTACTTC. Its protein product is CASSLRGQGQETQYF.